The clone carrying this T cell receptor (beta chain) was seen many times. The antigen is unknown. This entry belongs to a study of response to subunit inactivated influenza vaccine. General study results and limits: The authors suggested that few new T cells are recruited per seasonal influenza vaccination.

Via MiXCR, TCRdb re-called the RT-PCR reads, giving one row per CDR3 protein. The profile covers around 530,000 distinct CDR3 sequences, with roughly 12% appearing a single time and approximately 10% taken by the ten largest. The CDR3 is 12 residues long. V was clipped by 5 bases and J by 0 bases, with 2 bases between them. V is TRBV12-3 or TRBV12-4 and J is TRBJ1-5; D not resolved. Sequenced here: PBMCs from blood, sampled on the day of vaccination. This receptor was identified in a man aged 50 or older who received an inactivated influenza vaccine. CDR3 DNA sequence: TGTGCCAGCAGTCGTAGCAATCAGCCCCAGCATTTT. It yields the protein CASSRSNQPQHF.